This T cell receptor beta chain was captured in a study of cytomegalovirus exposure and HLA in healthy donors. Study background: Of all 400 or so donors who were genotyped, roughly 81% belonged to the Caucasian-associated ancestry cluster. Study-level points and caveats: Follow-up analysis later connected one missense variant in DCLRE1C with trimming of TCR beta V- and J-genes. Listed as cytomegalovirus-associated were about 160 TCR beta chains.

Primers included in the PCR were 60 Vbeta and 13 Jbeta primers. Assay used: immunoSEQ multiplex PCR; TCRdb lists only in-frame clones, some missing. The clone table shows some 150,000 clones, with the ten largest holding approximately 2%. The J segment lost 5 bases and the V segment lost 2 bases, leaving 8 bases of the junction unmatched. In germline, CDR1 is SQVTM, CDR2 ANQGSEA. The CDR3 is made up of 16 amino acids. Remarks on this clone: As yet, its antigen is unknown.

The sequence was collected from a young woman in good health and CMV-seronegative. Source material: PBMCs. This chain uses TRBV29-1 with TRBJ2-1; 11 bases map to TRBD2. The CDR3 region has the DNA TGCAGCGTTGAACGCTTAGCGGGAGGGATGAACAATGAGCAGTTCTTC. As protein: CSVERLAGGMNNEQFF.